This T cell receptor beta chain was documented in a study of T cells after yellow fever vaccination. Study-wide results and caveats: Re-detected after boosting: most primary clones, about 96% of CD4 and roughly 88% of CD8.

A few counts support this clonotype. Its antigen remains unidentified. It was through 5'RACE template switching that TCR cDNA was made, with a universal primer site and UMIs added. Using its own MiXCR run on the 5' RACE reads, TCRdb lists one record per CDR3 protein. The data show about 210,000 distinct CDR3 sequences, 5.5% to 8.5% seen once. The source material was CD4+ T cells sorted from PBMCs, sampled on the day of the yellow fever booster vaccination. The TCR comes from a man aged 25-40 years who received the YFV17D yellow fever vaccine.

CDR3 nucleotides: TGTGCCAGCAGCATGCTAGCGGGAGGTGGGAATGAGCAGTTCTTC. Translating it yields CASSMLAGGGNEQFF. The chain combines TRBV7-2 with TRBJ2-1, with 11 nucleotides matching TRBD2. In germline, CDR1 is SGHTA, CDR2 FQGNSA. The trim removed 5 bases at V and 7 bases at J, leaving 7 bases unmatched. The CDR3 is 15 residues long.